These 30 T cell receptor beta chains originate from one sample sequenced in a study of naive and memory T cell subsets. Ligated cDNA underwent four rounds of PCR with nested alpha and beta constant region primers and SP2. One entry per CDR3 protein, called by TCRdb with MiXCR from the 5' RACE reads. The table has tens of thousands of distinct CDR3 sequences, 6.5% to 8.5% seen once. TCR cDNA received a 3' ligated oligonucleotide that carried a UMI. These receptors all come from a female donor in good health.

This clonotype has at least ten counts. The chain links TRBV20-1 to TRBJ1-2; 9 bases line up with TRBD1. With 1 base clipped from V and 0 bases from J, the junction kept 9 bases outside the gene matches. The CDR3 loop spans 17 amino acids. Germline V gene sequence: CDR1 DFQATT, CDR2 SNEGSKA (reference sequence). For the CDR3, the DNA is TGCAGTGCTAGAGGATTTACGGGACAGGGATCTAACTATGGCTACACCTTC. It translates to CSARGFTGQGSNYGYTF.

This clonotype was observed at least ten times. The rearrangement uses TRBV9 and TRBJ1-1, with a possible D match to TRBD1 (5 bases). Trimming pared 2 bases from V and 11 bases from J, leaving 13 bases between. This CDR3 is built from 12 residues. Germline V CDR1 and CDR2: SGDLS, YYNGEE. The CDR3 loop reads CASSVTAAGAFF. Written as DNA, the CDR3 is TGTGCCAGCAGCGTGACAGCAGCCGGGGCTTTCTTT.

The V call is TRBV5-4, the J call TRBJ1-5, with D maybe TRBD1 (5 bases). This CDR3 contains 14 residues. The V gene lost 4 bases and the J gene lost 4 bases, with 12 bases spanning the gap. Germline V gene lookup returns CDR1 SGHNT and CDR2 YYREEE (reference sequence). The CDR3 nucleotides read TGTGCCAGCAGCCAGAGTGGGGGGAATCAGCCCCAGCATTTT. Protein sequence: CASSQSGGNQPQHF.

The sample holds many counts of this clonotype. The chain employs TRBV18 and TRBJ1-5; D not certain. V lost 6 bases to trimming and J lost 3 bases, with 15 bases between them. The CDR3 extends over 15 amino acids. Germline V gives CDR1 KGHSH, CDR2 LQKENI. In DNA, the CDR3 is TGTGCCAGCTCCCAGATGGTGGTAGACAATCAGCCCCAGCATTTT. Protein product: CASSQMVVDNQPQHF.

Ten or more counts support this clonotype. The chain employs TRBV6-2 or TRBV6-3 and TRBJ2-7; D may correspond to TRBD1 or TRBD2 (5 bases each). Germline assignment: CDR1 MNHEY and CDR2 SVGEGT. The CDR3 has 15 residues. V lost 7 bases, J lost 2 bases, and 18 bases lay in between. CDR3 coding DNA: TGTGCCAGCATCCGACGCGTTGGGACCACCTACGAGCAGTACTTC. It translates to CASIRRVGTTYEQYF.

The chain joins TRBV7-8 to TRBJ2-3, with D maybe TRBD2 (6 bases). CDR3 length equals 17 residues. V was pared by 1 base and J by 4 bases, with 18 bases between. Germline V gene lookup returns CDR1 SGHVS and CDR2 FQNEAQ. The CDR3 nucleotides read TGTGCCAGCAGCTTAGATTCCCTAACGGGGAGGTCAGATACGCAGTATTTT. This translates into CASSLDSLTGRSDTQYF.

V usage is TRBV12-3 or TRBV12-4 and J usage is TRBJ1-5; a weak D match, TRBD1 (5 bases). The CDR3 runs to 13 residues. Trimming left V 6 bases short and J 7 bases short, with 13 bases between. The CDR3 region has the DNA TGTGCCAGCAGGTCCACAGGTTCCCAGCCCCAGCATTTT. This encodes CASRSTGSQPQHF.

The rearrangement uses TRBV11-2 and TRBJ2-6; no clear D. Trimming pared 1 base from V and 2 bases from J, leaving 3 bases between. The CDR3 is made up of 14 amino acids. CDR1 and CDR2 from the germline V gene are SGHAT and FQNNGV. CDR3 sequence: CASSLVTGANVLTF. In nucleotides, the CDR3 is TGTGCCAGCAGCTTAGTAACTGGGGCCAACGTCCTGACTTTC.

This clonotype has only a few counts. V and J are TRBV2 and TRBJ2-7; unclear D gene. CDR1 SNHLY and CDR2 FYNNEI come from the germline V gene. The V end was cut by 3 bases, the J end by 4 bases, with 4 bases between. This CDR3 is 11 amino acids long. The DNA for the CDR3 is TGTGCCAGCAGTGACGGGTACGAGCAGTACTTC. Amino acid sequence: CASSDGYEQYF.

This rearrangement joins TRBV20-1 to TRBJ1-5; D ambiguous. Trimming shortened V by 1 base and J by 4 bases, and 8 bases separated the two germline ends. Germline V gene lookup returns CDR1 DFQATT and CDR2 SNEGSKA (reference sequence). The CDR3 contains 13 residues. The CDR3 reads CSARGSANQPQHF. As DNA, the CDR3 is TGCAGTGCTAGAGGTTCGGCTAATCAGCCCCAGCATTTT.

The chain uses TRBV7-6 and TRBJ1-3; the match to TRBD1 covers 8 bases. This CDR3 has 16 residues. CDR1 and CDR2 from the germline V gene are SGHVS and FNYEAQ. With 2 bases clipped from V and 0 bases from J, the junction kept 3 bases outside the gene matches. CDR3 bases: TGTGCCAGCAGCTTACTGACAGGGGACTCTGGAAACACCATATATTTT. This encodes CASSLLTGDSGNTIYF.

This clonotype was seen more than once but under ten times. The V and J genes are TRBV5-1 and TRBJ2-7; D is tentatively TRBD1 or TRBD2 (5 bases each). Per the germline V gene, CDR1 is SGHRS and CDR2 is YFSETQ. V lost 5 bases to trimming and J lost 0 bases, with 12 bases between them. The CDR3 has 14 residues. The chain's CDR3 is CASRGDLVSYEQYF. The CDR3 DNA follows: TGCGCCAGCAGGGGGGACCTAGTCTCCTACGAGCAGTACTTC.

In this sample, this clonotype turned up a few times. The V gene is TRBV5-1, the J gene TRBJ1-3, with D perhaps TRBD1 (5 bases). V lost 2 bases to trimming and J lost 2 bases, with 8 bases between them. The V gene's germline CDR1 is SGHRS and CDR2 YFSETQ. This CDR3 region has 14 residues. The CDR3 sequence: CASSFGAAGNTIYF. Written as DNA, the CDR3 is TGCGCCAGCAGCTTTGGGGCGGCTGGAAACACCATATATTTT. Supplemented by reference TRBV5-1 and TRBJ1-3, the full variable domain reads KAGVTQTPRYLIKTRGQQVTLSCSPISGHRSVSWYQQTPGQGLQFLFEYFSETQRNKGNFPGRFSGRQFSNSRSEMNVSTLELGDSALYLCASSFGAAGNTIYFGEGSWLTVV.

The chain employs TRBV10-3 and TRBJ2-3, with 11 bases lining up with TRBD2. The CDR3 spans 15 residues. Losses at the gene ends were 5 bases for V and 4 bases for J; bases not matched to a gene: 5. Germline values: CDR1 ENHRY, CDR2 SYGVKD. The CDR3 coding sequence is TGTGCCATCAGTCGACTAGCGGGGCCCCCAGATACGCAGTATTTT. Translating it yields CAISRLAGPPDTQYF.

This clonotype was seen a few times. This chain joins TRBV6-5 and TRBJ2-2; either TRBD1 or TRBD2 may fit D (5 bases each). The CDR3 spans 15 residues. Germline V CDR1 and CDR2: MNHEY, SVGAGI. Trimming took 8 bases from V and 5 from J, leaving 18 bases between them. The CDR3 spells CASRRDGLPTGELFF. In nucleotides, the CDR3 is TGTGCCAGCCGTAGGGACGGACTCCCGACCGGGGAGCTGTTTTTT.

This clonotype has more than one count but fewer than ten. V gene TRBV7-9 combines with J gene TRBJ1-1; possible D gene TRBD1, 5 bases. V lost 4 bases, J lost 0 bases, and 12 bases lay in between. The CDR3 loop spans 15 amino acids. In germline, CDR1 is SEHNR, CDR2 FQNEAQ (reference sequence). The CDR3 DNA sequence: TGTGCCAGCAGCTCCCGGGGACGGATGAACACTGAAGCTTTCTTT. Encoded protein: CASSSRGRMNTEAFF.

This clonotype was counted between two and nine times. The rearrangement uses TRBV6-6 and TRBJ1-2, with D possibly being TRBD1 (6 bases). V lost 6 bases and J lost 7, with 30 bases in between. The CDR3 length is 18 residues. CDR1 MNHNY and CDR2 SVGAGI come from the germline V gene (reference sequence). The CDR3 coding sequence is TGTGCCAGCAGCCGGCGACCGTGGGGGCAGGTCAAAAGAGGTGGCTACACCTTC. It is translated as CASSRRPWGQVKRGGYTF.

This clonotype was observed at least ten times. The J gene is TRBJ2-3, the V gene TRBV12-3 or TRBV12-4; D might be TRBD1 or TRBD2, each matching 6 bases. CDR3 length: 15 amino acids. The ends were cut back, 3 bases at V and 6 bases at J, with 16 bases in the middle. CDR3 coding DNA: TGTGCCAGCAGTTTTCGGCCCCAAGGGGGGGATACGCAGTATTTT. Its protein product is CASSFRPQGGDTQYF.

This rearrangement joins TRBV29-1 to TRBJ1-1; TRBD1 agrees at 7 bases. In germline, CDR1 is SQVTM, CDR2 ANQGSEA. The CDR3 totals 12 residues. The V segment lost 4 bases and the J segment 8 bases; nucleotides outside the gene matches: 7. CDR3 DNA: TGCAGCGTTGCCCGACAGGGTTCCGAAGCTTTCTTT. Its protein is CSVARQGSEAFF.

The chain carries TRBV5-1 and TRBJ2-1, with TRBD1 as a possible D gene (6 bases). Germline V lookup: CDR1 SGHRS, CDR2 YFSETQ. V shed 0 bases and J shed 7 bases, with 8 bases lying between them. The CDR3 is made up of 13 amino acids. In DNA, the CDR3 is TGCGCCAGCAGCTTGGGACAGGAGAATGAGCAGTTCTTC. Translating it yields CASSLGQENEQFF.

CDR3 in amino acids: CASSGGLNGYTF. DNA for the CDR3: TGTGCCAGCAGCGGGGGGCTGAATGGCTACACCTTC. The genes are TRBV6-1 and TRBJ1-2, with a possible D match to TRBD1 (6 bases). The CDR3 totals 12 residues. The V gene's germline CDR1 is MNHNS and CDR2 SASEGT. Trimming stripped 6 bases from V and 6 bases from J, with 11 bases between.

A note on this clonotype: With a much larger clone just one base away, this may be a read error. The J gene is TRBJ2-2, the V gene TRBV28, with D perhaps matching TRBD2 (6 bases). V dropped 5 bases and J dropped 15 bases, with 13 bases sitting between them. The germline V gene encodes CDR1 MDHEN and CDR2 SYDVKM. This CDR3 comprises 11 residues. The CDR3 sequence is CASSGATGVFF. As DNA, the CDR3 is TGTGCCAGCAGTGGCGCCACGGGGGTGTTTTTT. The complete variable domain, with remaining parts taken from reference TRBV28 and TRBJ2-2, reads DVKVTQSSRYLVKRTGEKVFLECVQDMDHENMFWYRQDPGLGLRLIYFSYDVKMKEKGDIPEGYSVSREKKERFSLILESASTNQTSMYLCASSGATGVFFGEGSRLTVL.

A note on this clonotype: A much bigger clone sits one base away, suggesting this may be a read error. CDR3 sequence reads: CASRLPGGNGDTF. The CDR3 DNA reads as TGTGCCAGCAGACTACCAGGGGGCAATGGCGACACCTTC. This rearrangement joins TRBV12-3 or TRBV12-4 to TRBJ1-2, with 8 bases that match TRBD1. The CDR3 is made up of 13 amino acids.

This clonotype was detected many times. The CDR3 DNA is TGCAGCGTAGCTCGGGACCAGGGGGGCACCGGGGAGCTGTTTTTT. The encoded protein is CSVARDQGGTGELFF. The rearrangement joins TRBV29-1 to TRBJ2-2, with D maybe TRBD1 (7 bases). The CDR3 covers 15 residues. V dropped 6 bases and J dropped 4 bases, with 18 bases sitting between them. CDR1 and CDR2 (germline): SQVTM, ANQGSEA.

The V call is TRBV6-5, the J call TRBJ2-2; D is possibly TRBD2 (5 bases). This CDR3 is 13 amino acids long. Trimming cost V 6 bases and J 6 bases, with 11 bases left between them. The V gene's germline CDR1 is MNHEY and CDR2 SVGAGI. CDR3 in DNA: TGTGCCAGCAGGCGGACTGGATCCGGGGAGCTGTTTTTT. Its protein is CASRRTGSGELFF.

This clonotype appeared many times. This chain joins TRBV5-1 and TRBJ1-3; D not certain. The CDR3 has 14 amino acids. Germline CDR1 reads SGHRS; CDR2 reads YFSETQ. V shed 0 bases and J shed 4 bases, with 8 bases lying between them. CDR3 sequence reads: CASSLGNGGNTIYF. CDR3 bases: TGCGCCAGCAGCTTGGGAAATGGAGGAAACACCATATATTTT.

The chain couples TRBV6-5 to TRBJ2-1; 11 positions match TRBD2. Looked up from germline, CDR1 is MNHEY and CDR2 is SVGAGI. There are 15 residues in the CDR3. Germline trimming cut 4 bases from V and 9 bases from J; bases unmatched to any gene: 8. The CDR3 region is CASSSGLAGVGEQFF. CDR3 nucleotides: TGTGCCAGCAGTTCCGGACTAGCGGGCGTGGGTGAGCAGTTCTTC.

The table lists this clonotype with many counts. This chain uses TRBV12-5 with TRBJ1-1; D unresolved. Between the trimmed V and J ends, which lost 2 bases and 1 base, there was a span of 5 bases. Germline V lookup: CDR1 LGHNT, CDR2 FRNRAP. The CDR3 has 13 amino acids. CDR3 in amino acids: CASGLRENTEAFF. DNA of the CDR3: TGTGCTAGTGGTTTGCGTGAGAACACTGAAGCTTTCTTT. Together with reference TRBV12-5 and TRBJ1-1, the CDR3 gives the full variable domain: DARVTQTPRHKVTEMGQEVTMRCQPILGHNTVFWYRQTMMQGLELLAYFRNRAPLDDSGMPKDRFSAEMPDATLATLKIQPSEPRDSAVYFCASGLRENTEAFFGQGTRLTVV.

This clonotype came up a few times. The rearrangement uses TRBV7-2 and TRBJ2-2, with 7 bases identical to TRBD1. The CDR3 runs 14 residues. In germline, CDR1 is SGHTA, CDR2 FQGNSA. The V and J ends lost 3 bases and 7 bases, in that order; junction bases with no gene match: 5. CDR3 nucleotides: TGTGCCAGCAGCTTGGTGACAGGGTACGGGGAGCTGTTTTTT. Residues: CASSLVTGYGELFF.

This clonotype was found a few times. The junction differs from germline at one of its ends, possibly a read error. The rearrangement uses TRBV27 and TRBJ1-2; no reliable D call. This CDR3 is 14 amino acids long. In germline, CDR1 is MNHEY, CDR2 SMNVEV (reference sequence). CDR3 coding DNA: TGTGCCAGCAGTTCAAGTATCCGTAACTATGGCGACACCTTC. Protein sequence: CASSSSIRNYGDTF.